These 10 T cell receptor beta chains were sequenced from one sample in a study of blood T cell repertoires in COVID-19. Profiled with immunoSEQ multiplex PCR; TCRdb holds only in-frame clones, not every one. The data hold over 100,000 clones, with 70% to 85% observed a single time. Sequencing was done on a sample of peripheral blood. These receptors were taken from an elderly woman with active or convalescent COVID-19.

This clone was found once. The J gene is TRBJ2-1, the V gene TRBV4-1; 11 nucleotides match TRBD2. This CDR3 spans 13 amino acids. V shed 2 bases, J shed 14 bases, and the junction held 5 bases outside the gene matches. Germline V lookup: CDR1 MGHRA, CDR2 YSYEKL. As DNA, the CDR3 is TGCGCCAGCAGCCAACCTAGCGGGGGGCGGGAGTTCTTC. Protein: CASSQPSGGREFF.

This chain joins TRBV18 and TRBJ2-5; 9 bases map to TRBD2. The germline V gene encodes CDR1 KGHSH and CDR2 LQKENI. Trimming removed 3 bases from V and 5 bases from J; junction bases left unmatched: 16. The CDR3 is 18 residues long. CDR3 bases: TGTGCCAGCTCACCTCCGGAGCGGGGGGCTCCGGGTAGGGAGACCCAGTACTTC. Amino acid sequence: CASSPPERGAPGRETQYF.

The CDR3 is CASSRQGAREETQYF. The CDR3 nucleotides read TGTGCCAGCAGCCGACAGGGGGCTAGGGAAGAGACCCAGTACTTC. The chain recombines TRBV2 with TRBJ2-5, with TRBD1 matching 10 bases. Germline CDR1 SNHLY, CDR2 FYNNEI. This CDR3 spans 15 amino acids. Germline trimming cut 6 bases from V and 3 bases from J; bases unmatched to any gene: 7.

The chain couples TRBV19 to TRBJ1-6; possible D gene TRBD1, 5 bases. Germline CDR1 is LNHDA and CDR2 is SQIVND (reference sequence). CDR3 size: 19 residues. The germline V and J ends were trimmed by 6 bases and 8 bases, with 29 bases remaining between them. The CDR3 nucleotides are TGTGCCAGTAGGCTAGGGGCAGGGCCTATCATAAGTAGGGATTCACCCCTCCACTTT. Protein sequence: CASRLGAGPIISRDSPLHF.

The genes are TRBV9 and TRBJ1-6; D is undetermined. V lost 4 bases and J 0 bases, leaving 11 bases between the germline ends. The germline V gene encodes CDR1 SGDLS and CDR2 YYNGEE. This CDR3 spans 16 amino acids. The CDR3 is CASSPPGSSYNSPLHF. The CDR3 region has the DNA TGTGCCAGCAGCCCCCCGGGGAGCTCCTATAATTCACCCCTCCACTTT.

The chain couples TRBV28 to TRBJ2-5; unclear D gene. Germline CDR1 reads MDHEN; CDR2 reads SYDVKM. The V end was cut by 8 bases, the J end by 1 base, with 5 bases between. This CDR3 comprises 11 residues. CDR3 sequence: CASSLQETQYF. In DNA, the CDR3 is TGTGCCAGCTCCCTCCAAGAGACCCAGTACTTC.

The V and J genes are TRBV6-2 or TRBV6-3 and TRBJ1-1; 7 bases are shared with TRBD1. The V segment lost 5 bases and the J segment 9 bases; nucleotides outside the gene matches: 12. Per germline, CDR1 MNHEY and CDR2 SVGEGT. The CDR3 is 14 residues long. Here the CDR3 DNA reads TGTGCCAGCAGTCCCCCCGTGGACAGGACCAAAGCTTTCTTT. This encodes CASSPPVDRTKAFF.

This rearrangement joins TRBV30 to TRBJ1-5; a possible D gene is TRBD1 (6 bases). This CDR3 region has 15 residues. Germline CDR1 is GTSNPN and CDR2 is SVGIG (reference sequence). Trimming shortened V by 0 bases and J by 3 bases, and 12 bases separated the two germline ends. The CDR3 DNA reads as TGTGCCTGGAGTGTATTGTCAGGGGCCAATCAGCCCCAGCATTTT. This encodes CAWSVLSGANQPQHF.

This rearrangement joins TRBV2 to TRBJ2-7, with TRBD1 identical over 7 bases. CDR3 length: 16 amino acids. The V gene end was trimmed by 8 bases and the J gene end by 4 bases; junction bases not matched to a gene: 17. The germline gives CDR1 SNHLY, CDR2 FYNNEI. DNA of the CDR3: TGTGCCAGCCTCACTCCAAGGACAGGTTGGGGATACGAGCAGTACTTC. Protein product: CASLTPRTGWGYEQYF.

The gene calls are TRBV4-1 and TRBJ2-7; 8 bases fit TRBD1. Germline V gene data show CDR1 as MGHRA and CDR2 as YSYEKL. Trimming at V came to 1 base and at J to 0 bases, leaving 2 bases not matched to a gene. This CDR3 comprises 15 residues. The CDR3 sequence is CASSQGTGPSYEQYF. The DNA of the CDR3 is TGCGCCAGCAGCCAAGGGACAGGGCCCTCCTACGAGCAGTACTTC.